This T cell receptor (beta chain) was captured by sequencing in a study of blood T cell repertoires in COVID-19. CDR1 SGHTA and CDR2 FQGNSA come from the germline V gene. The CDR3 has 15 residues. The V gene end was trimmed by 1 base and the J gene end by 9 bases; junction bases not matched to a gene: 7. Produced via immunoSEQ multiplex PCR; TCRdb's table is partial and in-frame only. The table shows around 55,000 clones, with around 90% occurring only once. The sequenced sample was peripheral blood. The sequence derives from a human donor with active COVID-19. The donor label of this sample is uncertain. The genes are TRBV7-2 and TRBJ2-1, with TRBD2 matching 9 bases. CDR3 coding DNA: TGTGCCAGCAGCTTAGGCGGCGGGGGGGCCATTGAGCAGTTCTTC. Translation gives CASSLGGGGAIEQFF.